Listed here are 3 T cell receptor beta chains from one sample, sequenced in a study of post-analysis software for immune sequencing data. Presence of unique molecular identifiers characterized the TCR beta cDNA libraries. Each CDR3 protein gets one entry after TCRdb re-called the PCR reads with MiXCR. The sample carries 450,000 to 650,000 distinct CDR3 sequences, about 40% recorded once. For these receptors, no antigen is known. General study points: Comparison of patients with controls showed a handful of TRBV segments more frequent in patients, TRBV5-6, TRBV5-1 and TRBV20-1 among them.

The sample consisted of blood. These receptors were taken from a girl under 18 with multiple sclerosis.

This clonotype was recorded once. This chain joins TRBV7-9 and TRBJ2-5; possibly TRBD2 for D (5 bases). The V end lost 2 bases, the J end lost 5 bases, and 15 bases lay between the germline ends. The CDR3 is 15 amino acids. Germline lookup yields CDR1 SEHNR and CDR2 FQNEAQ (reference sequence). CDR3 coding DNA: TGTGCCAGCAGCTTAAGCCCGGGGTTGATGGAGACCCAGTACTTC. Protein: CASSLSPGLMETQYF.

The genes are TRBV20-1 and TRBJ2-1, with 7 positions matching TRBD2. The V gene's germline CDR1 is DFQATT and CDR2 SNEGSKA (reference sequence). The CDR3 loop spans 13 amino acids. The ends lost 0 bases at V and 10 bases at J; junction bases unmatched: 6. The CDR3, as DNA: TGCAGTGCTAGAGAGGCTAGCGGCCGCGAGCAGTTCTTC. Translating gives CSAREASGREQFF.

V and J are TRBV20-1 and TRBJ1-5; tentative D call: TRBD1 (5 bases). V lost 3 bases to trimming and J lost 5 bases, with 14 bases between them. The length of the CDR3 is 14 residues. The germline gives CDR1 DFQATT, CDR2 SNEGSKA (reference sequence). CDR3 protein: CSASVTAGDQPQHF. DNA for the CDR3: TGCAGTGCTAGCGTGACGGCGGGGGATCAGCCCCAGCATTTT.